Included here is one T cell receptor (beta chain) sequence, with context. Its antigen is as yet unknown. The data originate from a study of radiation and T cells in renal cell carcinoma. General study points: In nephrectomy-only tumors, top 100 clonotypes averaged around 45%, versus roughly 50% irradiated.

Data came from immunoSEQ multiplex PCR; TCRdb stores just in-frame clones and leaves some out. The sample lists 15,000 to 20,000 clones; under 70% were seen once. Described treatment: treatment-naive control, cytoreductive nephrectomy. Treatment-naive patients without radiation supplied the control tumors at nephrectomy. Germline V gives CDR1 SNHLY, CDR2 FYNNEI. The junction had 8 bases not matched to a gene; V was cut back by 6 bases and J by 0 bases. This CDR3 contains 17 residues. J is TRBJ2-7 and V is TRBV2; 13 positions agree with TRBD2. The source is a man aged 40-55 years with renal cell carcinoma. The sequencing used tumor tissue, collected from a patient whose treatment was nephrectomy without radiotherapy. CDR3 nucleotide sequence: TGTGCCAGCAGACCACTAGCGGGGGGGAGAAGCTCCTACGAGCAGTACTTC. This translates into CASRPLAGGRSSYEQYF.